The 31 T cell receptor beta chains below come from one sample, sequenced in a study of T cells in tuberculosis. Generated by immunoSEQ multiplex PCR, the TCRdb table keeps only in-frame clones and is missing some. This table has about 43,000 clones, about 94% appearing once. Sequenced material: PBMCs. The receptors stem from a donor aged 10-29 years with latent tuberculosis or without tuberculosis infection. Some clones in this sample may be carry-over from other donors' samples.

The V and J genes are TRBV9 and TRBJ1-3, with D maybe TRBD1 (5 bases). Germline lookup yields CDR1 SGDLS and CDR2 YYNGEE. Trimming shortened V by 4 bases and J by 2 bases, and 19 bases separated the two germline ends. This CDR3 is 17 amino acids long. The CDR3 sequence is CASSLRSGREAGNTIYF. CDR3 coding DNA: TGTGCCAGCAGCCTTAGGTCAGGCAGGGAAGCTGGAAACACCATATATTTT. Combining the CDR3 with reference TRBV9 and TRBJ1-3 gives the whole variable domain DSGVTQTPKHLITATGQRVTLRCSPRSGDLSVYWYQQSLDQGLQFLIQYYNGEERAKGNILERFSAQQFPDLHSELNLSSLELGDSALYFCASSLRSGREAGNTIYFGEGSWLTVV.

The chain's CDR3 is CASSLSDRVGEKLFF. The CDR3 nucleotides are TGTGCCAGCAGTTTGTCGGACAGGGTGGGGGAAAAACTGTTTTTT. The V and J genes are TRBV28 and TRBJ1-4; 8 nucleotides match TRBD1. The CDR3 runs to 15 residues. With 3 bases clipped from V and 8 bases from J, the junction kept 8 bases outside the gene matches. The germline V gene encodes CDR1 MDHEN and CDR2 SYDVKM.

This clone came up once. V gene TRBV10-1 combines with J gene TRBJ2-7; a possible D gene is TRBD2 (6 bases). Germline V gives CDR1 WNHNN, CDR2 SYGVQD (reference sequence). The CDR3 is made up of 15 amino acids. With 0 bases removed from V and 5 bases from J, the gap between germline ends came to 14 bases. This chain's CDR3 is CASSESRGRIHEQYF. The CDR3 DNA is TGCGCCAGCAGTGAGTCCCGAGGGAGGATCCACGAGCAGTACTTC.

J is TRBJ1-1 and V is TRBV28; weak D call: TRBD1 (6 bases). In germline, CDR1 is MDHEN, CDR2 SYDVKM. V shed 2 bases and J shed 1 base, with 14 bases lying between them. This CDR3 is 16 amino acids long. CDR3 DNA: TGTGCCAGCAGTTTACTGACAGGATCAGAGAACACTGAAGCTTTCTTT. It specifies CASSLLTGSENTEAFF.

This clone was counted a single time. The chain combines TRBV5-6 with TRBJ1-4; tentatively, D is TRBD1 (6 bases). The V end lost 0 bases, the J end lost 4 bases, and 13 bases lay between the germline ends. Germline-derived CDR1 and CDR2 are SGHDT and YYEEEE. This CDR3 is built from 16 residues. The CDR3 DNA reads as TGTGCCAGCAGCTTGGCAGAAGGACAGTTTAATGAAAAACTGTTTTTT. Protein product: CASSLAEGQFNEKLFF. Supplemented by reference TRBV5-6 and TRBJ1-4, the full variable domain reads DAGVTQSPTHLIKTRGQQVTLRCSPKSGHDTVSWYQQALGQGPQFIFQYYEEEERQRGNFPDRFSGHQFPNYSSELNVNALLLGDSALYLCASSLAEGQFNEKLFFGSGTQLSVL.

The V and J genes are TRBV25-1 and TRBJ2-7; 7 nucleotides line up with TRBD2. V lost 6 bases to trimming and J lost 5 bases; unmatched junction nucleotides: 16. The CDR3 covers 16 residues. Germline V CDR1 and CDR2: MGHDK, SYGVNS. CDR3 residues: CASSPDLGGGPHEQYF. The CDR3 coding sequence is TGTGCCAGCAGCCCAGATCTCGGGGGAGGGCCCCACGAGCAGTACTTC.

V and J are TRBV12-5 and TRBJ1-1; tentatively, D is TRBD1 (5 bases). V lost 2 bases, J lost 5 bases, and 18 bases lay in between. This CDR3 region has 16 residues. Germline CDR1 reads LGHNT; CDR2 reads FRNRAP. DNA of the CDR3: TGTGCTAGTGGTTTGAGGAGTGGGGGGGTCGGAACTGAAGCTTTCTTT. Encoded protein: CASGLRSGGVGTEAFF.

As DNA, the CDR3 is TGTGCCAGCCAGGGGGGCTACTATGGCTACACCTTC. Its translation is CASQGGYYGYTF. This sequence joins TRBV2 and TRBJ1-2, with 7 bases fitting TRBD1. Germline V lookup: CDR1 SNHLY, CDR2 FYNNEI. The CDR3 loop spans 12 amino acids. The V and J ends lost 8 bases and 3 bases, in that order; junction bases with no gene match: 3.

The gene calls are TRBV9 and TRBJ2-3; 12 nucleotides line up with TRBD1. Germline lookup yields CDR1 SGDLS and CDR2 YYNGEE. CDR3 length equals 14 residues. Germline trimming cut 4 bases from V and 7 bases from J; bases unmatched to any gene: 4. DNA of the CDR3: TGTGCCAGCAGCCGGGACAGGGGGCTTCATACGCAGTATTTT. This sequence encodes CASSRDRGLHTQYF. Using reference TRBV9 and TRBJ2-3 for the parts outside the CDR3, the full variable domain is DSGVTQTPKHLITATGQRVTLRCSPRSGDLSVYWYQQSLDQGLQFLIQYYNGEERAKGNILERFSAQQFPDLHSELNLSSLELGDSALYFCASSRDRGLHTQYFGPGTRLTVL.

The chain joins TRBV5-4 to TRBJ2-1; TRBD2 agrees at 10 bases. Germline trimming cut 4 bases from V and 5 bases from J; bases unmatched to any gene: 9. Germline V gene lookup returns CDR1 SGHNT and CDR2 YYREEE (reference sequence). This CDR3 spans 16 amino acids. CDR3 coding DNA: TGTGCCAGCAGCCCCCCGACTAGCGGGCTACACAATGAGCAGTTCTTC. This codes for CASSPPTSGLHNEQFF.

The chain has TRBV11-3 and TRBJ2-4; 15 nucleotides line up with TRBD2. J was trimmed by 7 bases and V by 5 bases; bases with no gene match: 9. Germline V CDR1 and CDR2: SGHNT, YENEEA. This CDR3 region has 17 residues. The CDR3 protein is CASSPGLAGGFGNIQYF. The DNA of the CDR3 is TGTGCCAGCAGCCCCGGACTAGCGGGAGGGTTCGGGAACATTCAGTACTTC.

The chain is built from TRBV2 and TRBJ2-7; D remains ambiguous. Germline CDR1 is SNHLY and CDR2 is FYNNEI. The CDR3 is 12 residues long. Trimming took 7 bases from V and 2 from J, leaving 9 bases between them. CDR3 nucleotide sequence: TGTGCCAGCATGACATTCACCTACGAGCAGTACTTC. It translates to CASMTFTYEQYF.

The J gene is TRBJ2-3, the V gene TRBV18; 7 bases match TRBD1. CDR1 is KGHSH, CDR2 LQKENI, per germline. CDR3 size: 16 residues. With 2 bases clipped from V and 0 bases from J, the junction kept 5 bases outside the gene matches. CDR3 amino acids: CASSPRGQSSTDTQYF. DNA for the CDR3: TGTGCCAGCTCACCAAGGGGACAGTCTAGCACAGATACGCAGTATTTT.

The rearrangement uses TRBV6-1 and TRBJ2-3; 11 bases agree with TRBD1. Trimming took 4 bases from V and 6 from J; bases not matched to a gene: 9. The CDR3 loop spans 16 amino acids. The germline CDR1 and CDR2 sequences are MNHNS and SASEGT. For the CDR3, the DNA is TGTGCCAGCAGTGCTTGGGACAGGGGGTCGGTTGATACGCAGTATTTT. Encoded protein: CASSAWDRGSVDTQYF.

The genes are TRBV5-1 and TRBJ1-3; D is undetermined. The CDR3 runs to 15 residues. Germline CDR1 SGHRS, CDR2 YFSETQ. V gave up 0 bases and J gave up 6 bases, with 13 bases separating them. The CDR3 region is CASSLALGAPNTIYF. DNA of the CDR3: TGCGCCAGCAGCTTGGCCCTAGGTGCCCCAAACACCATATATTTT.

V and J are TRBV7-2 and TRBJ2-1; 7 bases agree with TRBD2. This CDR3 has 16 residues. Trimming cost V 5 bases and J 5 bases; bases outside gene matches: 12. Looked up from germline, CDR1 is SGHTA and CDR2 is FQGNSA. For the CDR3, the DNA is TGTGCCAGCAGCCTCAGAGGGGAGGGACGGGACAATGAGCAGTTCTTC. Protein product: CASSLRGEGRDNEQFF.

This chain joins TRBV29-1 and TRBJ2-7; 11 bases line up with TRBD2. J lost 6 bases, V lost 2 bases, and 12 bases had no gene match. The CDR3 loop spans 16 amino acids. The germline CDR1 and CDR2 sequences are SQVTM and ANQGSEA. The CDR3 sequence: CSVEFVLAGGPIEQYF. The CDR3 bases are TGCAGCGTTGAATTTGTTTTAGCGGGAGGGCCTATCGAGCAGTACTTC.

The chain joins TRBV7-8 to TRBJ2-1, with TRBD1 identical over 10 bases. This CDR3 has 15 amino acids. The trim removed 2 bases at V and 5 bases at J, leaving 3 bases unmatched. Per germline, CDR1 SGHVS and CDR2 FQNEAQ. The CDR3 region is CASSLRDRGDNEQFF. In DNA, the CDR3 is TGTGCCAGCAGCTTAAGGGACAGGGGAGACAATGAGCAGTTCTTC.

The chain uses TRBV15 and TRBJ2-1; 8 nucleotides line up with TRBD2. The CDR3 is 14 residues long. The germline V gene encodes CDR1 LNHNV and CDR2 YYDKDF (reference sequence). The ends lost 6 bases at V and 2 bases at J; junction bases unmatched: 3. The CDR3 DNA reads TGTGCCACCAGGGCGCGGGAGGCCTACAATGAGCAGTTCTTC. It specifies CATRAREAYNEQFF.

The CDR3 DNA sequence: TGCGCCAGCAGCTCAGATAGCGGGAGTTACAATGAGCAGTTCTTC. This gives the protein CASSSDSGSYNEQFF. This sequence joins TRBV5-1 and TRBJ2-1; 9 positions match TRBD2. J gave up 4 bases and V 3 bases, and 5 bases lay outside the gene matches. The CDR3 contains 15 residues. Germline V CDR1 and CDR2: SGHRS, YFSETQ.

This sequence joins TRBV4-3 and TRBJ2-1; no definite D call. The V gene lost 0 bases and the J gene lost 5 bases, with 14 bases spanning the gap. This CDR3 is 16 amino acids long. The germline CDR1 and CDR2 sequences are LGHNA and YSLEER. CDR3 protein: CASSQEIGTGHNEQFF. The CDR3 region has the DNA TGCGCCAGCAGCCAAGAAATTGGTACTGGGCACAATGAGCAGTTCTTC.

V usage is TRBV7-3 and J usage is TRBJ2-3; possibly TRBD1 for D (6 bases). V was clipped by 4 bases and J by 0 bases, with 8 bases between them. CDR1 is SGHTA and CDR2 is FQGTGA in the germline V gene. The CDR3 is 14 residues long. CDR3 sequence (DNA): TGTGCCAGCAGCTGGGGGCCCAGCACAGATACGCAGTATTTT. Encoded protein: CASSWGPSTDTQYF.

Here the CDR3 reads CAWSPDRGGVNTGELFF. In nucleotides, the CDR3 is TGTGCCTGGAGTCCTGACCGGGGGGGAGTGAACACCGGGGAGCTGTTTTTT. This chain links TRBV30 with TRBJ2-2, with 8 bases lining up with TRBD2. V lost 2 bases and J lost 1; bases outside the gene matches: 9. Germline V lookup: CDR1 GTSNPN, CDR2 SVGIG (reference sequence). The CDR3 consists of 17 residues. Using reference TRBV30 and TRBJ2-2 for the parts outside the CDR3, the full variable domain is SQTIHQWPATLVQPVGSPLSLECTVEGTSNPNLYWYRQAAGRGLQLLFYSVGIGQISSEVPQNLSASRPQDRQFILSSKKLLLSDSGFYLCAWSPDRGGVNTGELFFGEGSRLTVL.

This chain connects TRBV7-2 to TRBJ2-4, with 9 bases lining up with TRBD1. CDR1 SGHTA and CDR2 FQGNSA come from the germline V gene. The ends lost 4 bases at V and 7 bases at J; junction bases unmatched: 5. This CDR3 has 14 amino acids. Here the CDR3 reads CASSSRDRVNIQYF. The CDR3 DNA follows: TGTGCCAGCAGCTCCCGGGACAGGGTGAACATTCAGTACTTC.

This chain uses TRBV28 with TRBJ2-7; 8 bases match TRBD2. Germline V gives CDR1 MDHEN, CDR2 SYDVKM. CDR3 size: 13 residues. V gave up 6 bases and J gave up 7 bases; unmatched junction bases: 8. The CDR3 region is CASSSGTRPEQYF. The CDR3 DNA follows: TGTGCCAGCAGCTCCGGGACTAGACCGGAGCAGTACTTC.

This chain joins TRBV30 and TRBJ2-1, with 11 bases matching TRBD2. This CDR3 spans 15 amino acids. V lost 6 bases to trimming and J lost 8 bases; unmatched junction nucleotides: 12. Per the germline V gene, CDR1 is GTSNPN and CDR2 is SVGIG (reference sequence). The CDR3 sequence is CACLIIAGGGHEQFF. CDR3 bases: TGTGCCTGCCTAATTATAGCGGGAGGGGGGCATGAGCAGTTCTTC. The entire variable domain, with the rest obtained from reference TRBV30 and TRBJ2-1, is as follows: SQTIHQWPATLVQPVGSPLSLECTVEGTSNPNLYWYRQAAGRGLQLLFYSVGIGQISSEVPQNLSASRPQDRQFILSSKKLLLSDSGFYLCACLIIAGGGHEQFFGPGTRLTVL.

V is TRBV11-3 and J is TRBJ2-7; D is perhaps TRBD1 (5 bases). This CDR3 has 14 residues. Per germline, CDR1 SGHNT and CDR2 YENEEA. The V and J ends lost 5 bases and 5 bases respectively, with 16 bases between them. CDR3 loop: CASSPMGRADEQYF. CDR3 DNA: TGTGCCAGCAGCCCAATGGGCAGGGCGGACGAGCAGTACTTC.

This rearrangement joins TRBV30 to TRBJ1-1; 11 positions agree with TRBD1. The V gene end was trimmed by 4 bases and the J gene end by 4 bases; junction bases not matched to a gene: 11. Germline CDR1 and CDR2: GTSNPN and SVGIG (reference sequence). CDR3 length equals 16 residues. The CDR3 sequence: CAWNLGTGTGGTEAFF. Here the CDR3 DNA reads TGTGCCTGGAATCTTGGAACCGGGACAGGGGGCACTGAAGCTTTCTTT. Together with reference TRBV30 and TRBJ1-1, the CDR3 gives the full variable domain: SQTIHQWPATLVQPVGSPLSLECTVEGTSNPNLYWYRQAAGRGLQLLFYSVGIGQISSEVPQNLSASRPQDRQFILSSKKLLLSDSGFYLCAWNLGTGTGGTEAFFGQGTRLTVV.

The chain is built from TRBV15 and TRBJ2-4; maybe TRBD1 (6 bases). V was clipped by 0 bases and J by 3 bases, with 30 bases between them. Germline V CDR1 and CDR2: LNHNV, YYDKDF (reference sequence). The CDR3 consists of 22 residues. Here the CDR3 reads CATSRDSPFETTHGRGKNIQYF. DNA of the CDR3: TGTGCCACCAGCAGAGATTCCCCGTTCGAGACGACCCACGGCAGGGGCAAAAACATTCAGTACTTC.

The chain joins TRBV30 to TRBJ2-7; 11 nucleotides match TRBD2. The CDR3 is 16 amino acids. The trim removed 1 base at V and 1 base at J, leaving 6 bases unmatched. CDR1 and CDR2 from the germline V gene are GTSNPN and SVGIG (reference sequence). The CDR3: CAWSAASGRPSYEQYF. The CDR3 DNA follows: TGTGCCTGGAGTGCCGCTAGCGGGAGGCCATCCTACGAGCAGTACTTC.

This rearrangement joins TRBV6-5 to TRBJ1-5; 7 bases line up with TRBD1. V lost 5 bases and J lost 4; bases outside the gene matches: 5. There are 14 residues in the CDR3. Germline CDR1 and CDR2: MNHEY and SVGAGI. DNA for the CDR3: TGTGCCAGCAGTACAACAGGGGAAAATCAGCCCCAGCATTTT. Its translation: CASSTTGENQPQHF.